The rows below give T cell receptor beta chains drawn from one sample of a study of blood T cell repertoires in COVID-19. Libraries were prepared by immunoSEQ multiplex PCR; TCRdb keeps only in-frame clonotypes and omits some of them. The sample consists of tens of thousands of clones, 88% of them appearing once. The source material was peripheral blood. The receptors were gathered from a human donor in a cohort sampled during active COVID-19. CDR3s include the opening cysteine and the closing phenylalanine or tryptophan. D genes are given only for firm matches. Clone sizes are given selectively: once, few, many, or a class where the clone is expanded.

TRBJ2-1 | NA | TRBV28 | NA | TGTGCCAGCAGGGTTCTCGCAGGGGTTGATGAGCAGTTCTTC | CASRVLAGVDEQFF
TRBJ2-3 | NA | TRBV30 | NA | TGTGCCTGGAGTGTACAAGCGGATACGCAGTATTTT | CAWSVQADTQYF
TRBJ2-7 | few | TRBV30 | TRBD1 | TGTGCCTGGCGGAAGCCGGGACAGGGGGGCTACGAGCAGTACTTC | CAWRKPGQGGYEQYF
TRBJ1-2 | NA | TRBV27 | TRBD1 | TGTGCCAGCAGACTCCTCCGAGGGGGGACAGGGGGAATTAACTATGGCTACACCTTC | CASRLLRGGTGGINYGYTF
TRBJ2-7 | NA | TRBV7-9 | TRBD2 | TGTGCCAGCAGCTTAGCTAGCGGGGGATACGAGCAGTACTTC | CASSLASGGYEQYF
TRBJ2-3 | NA | TRBV6-5 | NA | TGTGCCAGCAGTAGTGAGACAGGCCGCACAGATACGCAGTATTTT | CASSSETGRTDTQYF
TRBJ2-5 | NA | TRBV5-1 | TRBD2 | TGCGCCAGCAGCTTGGCTAGCGGGGATGGGGAGACCCAGTACTTC | CASSLASGDGETQYF
TRBJ2-3 | NA | TRBV7-8 | NA | TGTGCCAGCAGCTTAGTTCACCGGGGTTGGACAGATACGCAGTATTTT | CASSLVHRGWTDTQYF
TRBJ1-1 | NA | TRBV2 | NA | TGTGCCAGCAGTGACAGGGTGTTTACTGAAGCTTTCTTT | CASSDRVFTEAFF
TRBJ2-1 | NA | TRBV12-3/TRBV12-4 | TRBD2 | TGTGCCAGCAACTCAGCGGGGTACAATGAGCAGTTCTTC | CASNSAGYNEQFF
TRBJ2-7 | NA | TRBV3-1/TRBV3-2 | TRBD1 | TGTGCCAGCAGCCAACCTACCGGGACAGGGATCTACGAGCAGTACTTC | CASSQPTGTGIYEQYF
TRBJ2-1 | NA | TRBV19 | TRBD2 | TGTGCCAGTAGGACTAGCGGATACTACAATGAGCAGTTCTTC | CASRTSGYYNEQFF
TRBJ1-4 | NA | TRBV7-2 | NA | TGTGCCAGCAGCTTAACAACAGGGAGCGTTGAAAAACTGTTTTTT | CASSLTTGSVEKLFF
TRBJ1-3 | once | TRBV12-5 | NA | TGTGCTAGTGGTTTGGGGGGGACTCGAGGCACCATATATTTT | CASGLGGTRGTIYF
TRBJ2-1 | NA | TRBV7-2 | TRBD2 | TGTGCCAGCAGCTCTGGTAGCGGGGGGGCTCGCGATGAGCAGTTCTTC | CASSSGSGGARDEQFF
TRBJ2-1 | NA | TRBV7-3 | NA | TGTGCCAGCAGCGTTAGTAGTTCCTACAATGAGCAGTTCTTC | CASSVSSSYNEQFF
TRBJ2-1 | NA | TRBV5-4 | NA | TGTGCCAGCAGCTTGGCGCGGGCCCCAGGTTCGAATGAGCAGTTCTTC | CASSLARAPGSNEQFF
TRBJ2-1 | NA | TRBV7-8 | TRBD2 | TGTGCCAGCAGCTTAAGGGCTAGCGGGGGTATGGACAATGAGCAGTTCTTC | CASSLRASGGMDNEQFF
TRBJ1-2 | NA | TRBV7-8 | NA | TGTGCCAGCAGCCCCGGGCGGGCTGCCGGCTACACCTTC | CASSPGRAAGYTF
TRBJ1-2 | NA | TRBV5-1 | NA | TGCGCCAGCAGCTTGGGTGGGCCAGGGGAAGGCTACACCTTC | CASSLGGPGEGYTF
TRBJ1-2 | NA | TRBV5-1 | NA | TGCGCCAGCAGCTTGGAACAGTTAATCGATGGCTACACCTTC | CASSLEQLIDGYTF
TRBJ2-1 | NA | TRBV7-9 | TRBD1 | TGTGCCGCATCGGGACAGGGTAGGGGTGAGCAGTTCTTC | CAASGQGRGEQFF
TRBJ1-5 | NA | TRBV7-2 | NA | TGTGCCAGCAGCTTACGGTTTGGTGACAATCAGCCCCAGCATTTT | CASSLRFGDNQPQHF
TRBJ1-2 | NA | TRBV5-1 | NA | TGCGCCAGCAGCCTCGACAGGATAATCCCCTATGGCTACACCTTC | CASSLDRIIPYGYTF
TRBJ2-7 | NA | TRBV10-3 | TRBD1 | TGTGCCATCGCTGGGGGACAGAGCCTCTACGAGCAGTACTTC | CAIAGGQSLYEQYF
TRBJ1-6 | once | TRBV10-2 | TRBD1 | TGCGCCAGCACCAGGACAGGGGGCCAATATTATAATTCACCCCTCCACTTT | CASTRTGGQYYNSPLHF
TRBJ2-3 | NA | TRBV6-4 | TRBD2 | TGTGCCAGCAGTAACACCGGGACTAGCGGAACTAGCACAGATACGCAGTATTTT | CASSNTGTSGTSTDTQYF
TRBJ2-2 | NA | TRBV25-1 | TRBD1 | TGTGCCAGCAGTGAATGGGGACAGGTGAACACCGGGGAGCTGTTTTTT | CASSEWGQVNTGELFF
TRBJ1-4 | NA | TRBV18 | TRBD1 | TGTGCCAGCTCACCCCTGGGCGGGACAGGTCGGGAAAAACTGTTTTTT | CASSPLGGTGREKLFF
TRBJ2-7 | NA | TRBV29-1 | NA | TGCAGCGTTGAGGGTACGGGAGTATCCTTCTACGAGCAGTACTTC | CSVEGTGVSFYEQYF
TRBJ1-6 | few | TRBV27 | TRBD1 | TGTGCCAGCAAGACGGGACAGGGACGATCACCCCTCCACTTT | CASKTGQGRSPLHF
TRBJ2-7 | NA | TRBV7-9 | NA | TGTGCCAGCACCTTGATGACCCAGGGCCACGAGCAGTACTTC | CASTLMTQGHEQYF
TRBJ2-7 | few | TRBV30 | TRBD2 | TGTGCCTGGAGTGACCCGTGGCATAGCGGGGGAACCTACGAGCAGTACTTC | CAWSDPWHSGGTYEQYF
TRBJ2-7 | NA | TRBV28 | NA | TGTGCCAGCAGTCCCCCCAGCTCCTACGAGCAGTACTTC | CASSPPSSYEQYF
TRBJ2-3 | NA | TRBV6-6 | TRBD2 | TGTGCCAGCAGTCGTTTTTCGACTAGCGGGCGATTCACAGATACGCAGTATTTT | CASSRFSTSGRFTDTQYF
TRBJ2-2 | NA | TRBV4-1 | TRBD2 | TGCGCCAGCAGTCGCTTAGCGGGAGGGCCGACCGGGGAGCTGTTTTTT | CASSRLAGGPTGELFF
TRBJ1-4 | NA | TRBV7-2 | NA | TGTGCCAGCAGGCGGACTGGCCCCCTCAGTGAAAAACTGTTTTTT | CASRRTGPLSEKLFF
TRBJ1-1 | NA | TRBV6-6 | NA | TGTGCCAGCAGAGCGCGCCTGCTTCAAAACACTGAAGCTTTCTTT | CASRARLLQNTEAFF
TRBJ1-6 | NA | TRBV5-1 | TRBD1 | TGCGCCAGCAGCTTTAGGGGACAGGGGGTGGAAAGGAATAATTCACCCCTCCACTTT | CASSFRGQGVERNNSPLHF
TRBJ1-6 | NA | TRBV5-1 | NA | TGCGCCAGCAGCCCGTCGCAGGGTCAAAATTCACCCCTCCACTTT | CASSPSQGQNSPLHF
TRBJ2-7 | NA | TRBV30 | TRBD1 | TGTGCCTGGGACAGGGGGCAATACGAGCAGTACTTC | CAWDRGQYEQYF
TRBJ1-4 | once | TRBV2 | NA | TGTGCCAGCAGTTTTTCGAGACAGGACGGAGGCGAAAAACTGTTTTTT | CASSFSRQDGGEKLFF
TRBJ2-1 | NA | TRBV7-2 | TRBD2 | TGTGCCAGCAGCCCGGAGGGGACTAGCGGATATGAGCAGTTCTTC | CASSPEGTSGYEQFF
TRBJ2-5 | NA | TRBV7-8 | TRBD2 | TGTGCCAGCAGCCCTGTTAGCGGGGAGACCCAGTACTTC | CASSPVSGETQYF
TRBJ2-7 | NA | TRBV28 | NA | TGTGCCAGCAGTTTATATCAGGTCGAGCAGTACTTC | CASSLYQVEQYF
TRBJ1-3 | once | TRBV23-1 | TRBD1 | TGCGCCAGCCCCTGCAGGGGGCATTCTGGAAACACCATATATTTT | CASPCRGHSGNTIYF
TRBJ1-3 | NA | TRBV24-1 | NA | TGTGCCACCAGTGGACTGGGCGACAGATTCTTCTCTGGAAACACCATATATTTT | CATSGLGDRFFSGNTIYF
TRBJ2-2 | NA | TRBV30 | NA | TGTGCCTGGAGTGGGAGTCTCATTGGCGGTACCGGGGAGCTGTTTTTT | CAWSGSLIGGTGELFF
TRBJ1-1 | NA | TRBV5-4 | NA | TGTGCCAGCAGCTCGTCCGGGGGTTATAACACTGAAGCTTTCTTT | CASSSSGGYNTEAFF
TRBJ1-6 | once | TRBV5-3 | NA | TGTGCCAGAAGCCCACAGCGGCCCGCGGGAAGCTCCTATAATTCACCCCTCCACTTT | CARSPQRPAGSSYNSPLHF
TRBJ1-1 | NA | TRBV6-1 | NA | TGTGCCAGCAGTGACCAGGGGACGTGGAACACTGAAGCTTTCTTT | CASSDQGTWNTEAFF
TRBJ2-3 | NA | TRBV11-2 | NA | TGTGCCAGCAGCTTAGGAGCATCGGGAGATACGCAGTATTTT | CASSLGASGDTQYF